This T cell receptor (beta chain) was found in a study of response to subunit inactivated influenza vaccine. There are a few counts of this clonotype. TCRdb processed the RT-PCR reads anew with MiXCR; each CDR3 protein has one entry. The data contain approximately 520,000 distinct CDR3 sequences, around 25% of them singletons. The TCR originated in a man aged 50 to 60 who received an inactivated influenza vaccine. The sequencing used CD4+ T cells sorted from PBMCs, collected roughly 5 days after vaccination.

CDR3: CSARRDTGGTGELFF. The CDR3 DNA reads TGCAGTGCTAGAAGGGACACCGGGGGCACCGGGGAGCTGTTTTTT. V is TRBV20-1 and J is TRBJ2-2, with D possibly being TRBD1 or TRBD2 (6 bases each). Trimming pared 2 bases from V and 4 bases from J, leaving 14 bases between. Germline V gene sequence: CDR1 DFQATT, CDR2 SNEGSKA (reference sequence). This CDR3 spans 15 amino acids.